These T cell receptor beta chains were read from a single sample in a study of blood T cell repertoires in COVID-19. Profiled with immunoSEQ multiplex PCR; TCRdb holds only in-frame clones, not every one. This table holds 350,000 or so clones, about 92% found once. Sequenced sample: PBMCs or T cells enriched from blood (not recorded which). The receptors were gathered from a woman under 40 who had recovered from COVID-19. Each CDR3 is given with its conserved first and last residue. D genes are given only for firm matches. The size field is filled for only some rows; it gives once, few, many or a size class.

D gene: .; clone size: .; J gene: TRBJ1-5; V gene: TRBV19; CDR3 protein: CASNTYTGSSNQPQHF; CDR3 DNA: TGTGCCAGTAACACCTATACCGGGAGCAGCAATCAGCCCCAGCATTTT
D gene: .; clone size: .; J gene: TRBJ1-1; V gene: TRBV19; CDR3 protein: CASGGKFSLAFF; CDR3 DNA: TGTGCCAGTGGGGGGAAGTTCTCCTTAGCTTTCTTT
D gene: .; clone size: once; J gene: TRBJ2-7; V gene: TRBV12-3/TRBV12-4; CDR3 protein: CASGGSLSYEQYF; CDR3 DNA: TGTGCCAGCGGGGGGTCCCTATCCTACGAGCAGTACTTC
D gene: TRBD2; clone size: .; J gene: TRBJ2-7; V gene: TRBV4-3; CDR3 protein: CASSQERVPGGEQYF; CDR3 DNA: TGCGCCAGCAGCCAAGAGCGCGTCCCGGGGGGAGAGCAGTACTTC
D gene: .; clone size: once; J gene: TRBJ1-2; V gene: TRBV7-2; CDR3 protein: CASSLGQGMLGYTF; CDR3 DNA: TGTGCCAGCAGCTTGGGACAAGGAATGTTAGGCTACACCTTC
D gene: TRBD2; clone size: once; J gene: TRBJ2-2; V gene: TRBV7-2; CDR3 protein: CASRPGLAENTGELFF; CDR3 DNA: TGTGCCAGCAGACCGGGACTAGCGGAGAACACCGGGGAGCTGTTTTTT
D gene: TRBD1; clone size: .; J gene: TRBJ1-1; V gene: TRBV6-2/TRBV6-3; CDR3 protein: CASSHPGQVNTEAFF; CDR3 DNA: TGTGCCAGCAGCCACCCGGGACAGGTGAACACTGAAGCTTTCTTT
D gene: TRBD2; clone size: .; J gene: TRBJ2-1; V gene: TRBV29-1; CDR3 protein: CSVEGFGRDPYNEQFF; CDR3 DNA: TGCAGCGTTGAAGGGTTCGGGAGGGATCCCTACAATGAGCAGTTCTTC
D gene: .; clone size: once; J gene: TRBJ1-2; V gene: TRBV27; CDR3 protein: CASSYAGSSYGYTF; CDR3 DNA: TGTGCCAGCAGTTACGCCGGGTCCTCCTATGGCTACACCTTC
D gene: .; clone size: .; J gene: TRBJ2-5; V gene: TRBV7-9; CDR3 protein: CASSSFPAGETQYF; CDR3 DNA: TGTGCCAGCAGCTCCTTCCCAGCAGGAGAGACCCAGTACTTC
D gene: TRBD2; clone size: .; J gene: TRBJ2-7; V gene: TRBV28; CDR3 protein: CASSLGTGLADTYEQYF; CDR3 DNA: TGTGCCAGCAGTCTTGGAACGGGACTAGCGGATACCTACGAGCAGTACTTC
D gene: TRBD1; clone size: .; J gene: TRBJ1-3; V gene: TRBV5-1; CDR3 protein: CASSPGQGNRNTIYF; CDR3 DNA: TGCGCCAGCAGCCCGGGACAGGGTAACAGAAACACCATATATTTT
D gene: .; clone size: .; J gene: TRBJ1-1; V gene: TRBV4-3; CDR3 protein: CASSQVGVQGRAFF; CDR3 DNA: TGCGCCAGCAGCCAAGTTGGGGTGCAGGGTAGGGCTTTCTTT
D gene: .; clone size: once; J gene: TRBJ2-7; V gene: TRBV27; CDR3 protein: CASSFASIYEQYF; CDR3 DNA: TGTGCCAGCAGTTTCGCGAGCATCTACGAGCAGTACTTC
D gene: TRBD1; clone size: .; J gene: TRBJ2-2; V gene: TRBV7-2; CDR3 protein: CASSLAGPGGASGELFF; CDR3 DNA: TGTGCCAGCAGCTTAGCGGGGCCAGGGGGCGCGTCCGGGGAGCTGTTTTTT
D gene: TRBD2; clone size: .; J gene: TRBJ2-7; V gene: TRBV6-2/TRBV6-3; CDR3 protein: CASSPTSARYEQYF; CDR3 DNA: TGTGCCAGCAGTCCGACTAGCGCCCGCTACGAGCAGTACTTC
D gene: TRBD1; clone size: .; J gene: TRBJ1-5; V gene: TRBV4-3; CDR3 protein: CASSQDQNRGQPQHF; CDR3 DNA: TGCGCCAGCAGCCAAGACCAGAACAGGGGTCAGCCCCAGCATTTT
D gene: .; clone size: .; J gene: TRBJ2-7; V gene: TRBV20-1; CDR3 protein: CSASGGRTYEQYF; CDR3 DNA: TGCAGTGCTAGTGGGGGGAGGACCTACGAGCAGTACTTC
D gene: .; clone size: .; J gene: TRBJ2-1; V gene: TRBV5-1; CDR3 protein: CASSLVRNEQFF; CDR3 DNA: TGCGCCAGCAGCTTGGTGAGGAATGAGCAGTTCTTC
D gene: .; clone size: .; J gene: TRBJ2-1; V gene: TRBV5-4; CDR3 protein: CASSPGGEIYNEQFF; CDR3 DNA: TGTGCCAGCAGCCCCGGAGGTGAAATTTACAATGAGCAGTTCTTC
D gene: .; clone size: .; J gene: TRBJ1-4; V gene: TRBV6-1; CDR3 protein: CASSEYTGSGEKLFF; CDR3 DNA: TGTGCCAGCAGTGAATATACAGGGAGCGGTGAAAAACTGTTTTTT
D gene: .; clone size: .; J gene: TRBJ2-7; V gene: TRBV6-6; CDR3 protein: CASKPGGGDEQYF; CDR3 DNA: TGTGCCAGCAAGCCGGGTGGGGGCGACGAGCAGTACTTC
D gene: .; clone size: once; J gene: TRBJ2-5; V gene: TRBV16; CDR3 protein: CASSQSATSTTQYF; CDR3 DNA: TGTGCCAGCAGCCAATCTGCGACATCGACCACCCAGTACTTC
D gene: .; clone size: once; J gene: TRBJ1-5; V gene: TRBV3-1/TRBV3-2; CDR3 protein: CASSQDVGTNQPQHF; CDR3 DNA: TGTGCCAGCAGCCAAGATGTGGGGACTAATCAGCCCCAGCATTTT
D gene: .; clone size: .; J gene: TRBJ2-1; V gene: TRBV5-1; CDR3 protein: CASSPDYTSYDEQFF; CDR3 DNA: TGCGCCAGCAGCCCCGACTATACTTCCTACGATGAGCAGTTCTTC
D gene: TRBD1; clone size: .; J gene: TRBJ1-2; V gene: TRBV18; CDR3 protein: CASSPGTDNYGYTF; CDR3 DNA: TGTGCCAGCTCTCCGGGGACAGATAACTATGGCTACACCTTC
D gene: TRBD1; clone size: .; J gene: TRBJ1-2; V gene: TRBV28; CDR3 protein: CASSPSGTGKRYGYTF; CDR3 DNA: TGTGCCAGCAGTCCCTCCGGGACAGGGAAACGCTATGGCTACACCTTC
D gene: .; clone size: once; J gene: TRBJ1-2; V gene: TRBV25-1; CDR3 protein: CASRGTSNYGYTF; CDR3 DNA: TGTGCCAGCAGGGGGACTTCTAACTATGGCTACACCTTC
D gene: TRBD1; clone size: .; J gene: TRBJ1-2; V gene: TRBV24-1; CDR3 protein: CATSDTRQGVYGYTF; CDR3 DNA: TGTGCCACCAGTGATACCCGACAGGGTGTCTATGGCTACACCTTC
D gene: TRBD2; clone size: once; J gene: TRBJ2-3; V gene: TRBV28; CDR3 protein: CASSPPGLAGGGTDTQYF; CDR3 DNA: TGTGCCAGCAGTCCGCCCGGACTAGCGGGAGGCGGCACAGATACGCAGTATTTT
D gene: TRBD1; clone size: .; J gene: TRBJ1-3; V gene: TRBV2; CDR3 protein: CASRSGTAISGNTIYF; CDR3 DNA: TGTGCCAGCAGATCCGGGACAGCGATCTCTGGAAACACCATATATTTT
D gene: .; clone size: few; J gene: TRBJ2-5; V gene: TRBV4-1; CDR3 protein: CASSQGGGGEGTQYF; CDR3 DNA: TGCGCCAGCAGCCAAGGGGGTGGGGGCGAGGGGACCCAGTACTTC
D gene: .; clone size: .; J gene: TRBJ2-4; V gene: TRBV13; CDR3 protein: CASSPRDTQAKNIQYF; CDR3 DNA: TGTGCCAGCAGCCCCCGGGACACCCAAGCCAAAAACATTCAGTACTTC
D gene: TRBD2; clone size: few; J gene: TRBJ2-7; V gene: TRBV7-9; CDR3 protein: CASVRGLALAEQYF; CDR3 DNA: TGTGCCAGCGTACGGGGACTAGCCCTCGCGGAGCAGTACTTC
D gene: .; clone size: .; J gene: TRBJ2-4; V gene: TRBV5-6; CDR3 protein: CASSLGRNLAKNIQYF; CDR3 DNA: TGTGCCAGCAGCTTGGGGCGGAATCTAGCCAAAAACATTCAGTACTTC
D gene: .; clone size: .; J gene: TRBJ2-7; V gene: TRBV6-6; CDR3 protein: CASSYGGQSRYEQYF; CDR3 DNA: TGTGCCAGCAGTTACGGGGGCCAGTCGCGATACGAGCAGTACTTC
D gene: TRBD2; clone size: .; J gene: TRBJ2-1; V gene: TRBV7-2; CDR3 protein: CASSPTSSSSYNEQFF; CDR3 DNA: TGTGCCAGCAGCCCGACTAGCAGTAGCTCCTACAATGAGCAGTTCTTC